The present entry profiles one T cell receptor (beta chain) with its context. TCRdb recomputed calls from the 5' RACE reads with MiXCR, one row per CDR3 protein. The sample shows about 130,000 distinct CDR3 sequences, about 15% of them seen only once. These data originate in a study of T-cell memory formation after mild COVID-19. Trimming shortened V by 2 bases and J by 8 bases, and 10 bases separated the two germline ends. Germline V gene data show CDR1 as SGHDT and CDR2 as YYEEEE. The CDR3 is 13 residues long. This chain links TRBV5-6 with TRBJ1-4; tentatively, D is TRBD1 (5 bases). Specimen: PBMCs or a T cell subset sorted from them (not recorded which). The source of this sequence is an adult woman who had mild COVID-19 (a few samples of this study predate the infection). Cell type and time point are not known. For the CDR3, the DNA is TGTGCCAGCAGCTTTTTTCGGGGGGAAAAACTGTTTTTT. The encoded protein is CASSFFRGEKLFF.